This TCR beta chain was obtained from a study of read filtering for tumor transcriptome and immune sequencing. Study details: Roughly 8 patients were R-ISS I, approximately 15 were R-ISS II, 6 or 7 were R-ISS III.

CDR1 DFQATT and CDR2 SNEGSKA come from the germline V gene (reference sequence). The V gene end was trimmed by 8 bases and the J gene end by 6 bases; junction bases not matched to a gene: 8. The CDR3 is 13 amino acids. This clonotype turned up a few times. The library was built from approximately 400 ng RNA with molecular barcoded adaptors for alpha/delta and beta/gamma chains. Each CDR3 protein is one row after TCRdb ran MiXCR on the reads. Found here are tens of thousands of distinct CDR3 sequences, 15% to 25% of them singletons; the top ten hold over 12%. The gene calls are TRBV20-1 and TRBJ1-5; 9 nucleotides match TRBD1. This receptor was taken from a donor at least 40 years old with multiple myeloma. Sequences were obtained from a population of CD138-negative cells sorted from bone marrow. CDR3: CSLTGGGSQPQHF. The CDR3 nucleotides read TGCAGTTTGACAGGGGGGGGAAGTCAGCCCCAGCATTTT.